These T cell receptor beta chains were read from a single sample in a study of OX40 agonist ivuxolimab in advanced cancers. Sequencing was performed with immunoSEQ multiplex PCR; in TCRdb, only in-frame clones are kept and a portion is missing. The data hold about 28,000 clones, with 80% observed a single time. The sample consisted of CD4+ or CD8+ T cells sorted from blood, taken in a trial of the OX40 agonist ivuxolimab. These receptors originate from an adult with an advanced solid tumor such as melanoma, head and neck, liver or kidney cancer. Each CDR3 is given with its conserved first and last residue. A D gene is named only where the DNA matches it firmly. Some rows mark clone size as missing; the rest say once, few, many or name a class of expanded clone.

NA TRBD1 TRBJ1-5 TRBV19 TGTGCCAGTAGTATAGACACCGACAGGGGCGATCAGCCCCAGCATTTT CASSIDTDRGDQPQHF
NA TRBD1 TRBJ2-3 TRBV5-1 TGCGCCAGCAGCAGGACAGGTTTCAGCACAGATACGCAGTATTTT CASSRTGFSTDTQYF
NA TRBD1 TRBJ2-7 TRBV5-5 TGTGCCAGCAGCTTAAACAGGGGCTACGAGCAGTACTTC CASSLNRGYEQYF
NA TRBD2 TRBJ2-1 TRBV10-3 TGTGCCATCAGTTTGGGGGGGAACAATGAGCAGTTCTTC CAISLGGNNEQFF
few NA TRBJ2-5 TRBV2 TGTGCCAGCCGGGGATTCAGCGGGTTACAAGAGACCCAGTACTTC CASRGFSGLQETQYF
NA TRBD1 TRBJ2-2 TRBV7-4 TGTGCCAGCAGCTCTTGGTACCGACAGGGGGCGACCGGGGAGCTGTTTTTT CASSSWYRQGATGELFF
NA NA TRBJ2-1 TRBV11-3 TGTGCCAGCAGCTTAGGGCTCAATGAGCAGTTCTTC CASSLGLNEQFF
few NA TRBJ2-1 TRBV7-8 TGTGCCAGCAGCTCCACAGCGTCAATGGCCTACAATGAGCAGTTCTTC CASSSTASMAYNEQFF
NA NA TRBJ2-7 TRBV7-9 TGTGCCAGCAGCTTAGAAAGTCATCTCTATGAGCAGTACTTC CASSLESHLYEQYF
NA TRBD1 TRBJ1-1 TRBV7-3 TGTGCCAGCAGCTCAGGGGGAGAAGCTTTCTTT CASSSGGEAFF
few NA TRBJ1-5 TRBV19 TGTGCCAGTAGTATAGATGAGTGGTCTTCCAGCAATCAGCCCCAGCATTTT CASSIDEWSSSNQPQHF
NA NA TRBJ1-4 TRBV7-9 TGTGCCAGCAGCTTACGAGGTGGTGAAAAACTGTTTTTT CASSLRGGEKLFF
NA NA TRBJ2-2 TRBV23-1 TGCGCCAGCAGTCTCAGACTAGTCGTACACCGGGGAGCTGTTTTT CASSLRLVVHRGAVF
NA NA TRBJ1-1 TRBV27 TGTGCCAGCAGTTTATCGGGAACTACTGAAGCTTTCTTT CASSLSGTTEAFF
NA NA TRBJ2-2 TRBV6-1 TGTGCCAGCAGTGAGTGGTGGAGGGTAGTAATCACCGGGGAGCTGTTTTTT CASSEWWRVVITGELFF
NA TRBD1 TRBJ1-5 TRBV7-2 TGTGCCAGCAGCTCGACAGGGGGCTTTAATCAGCCCCAGCATTTT CASSSTGGFNQPQHF
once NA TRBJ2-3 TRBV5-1 TGCGCCAGCAGATTGGACGTGCGAGATACGCAGTATTTT CASRLDVRDTQYF
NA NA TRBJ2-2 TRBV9 TGTGCCAGCAGCGTAGCTGAGGGACTTTACACCGGGGAGCTGTTTTTT CASSVAEGLYTGELFF
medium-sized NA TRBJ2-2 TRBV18 TGTGCCAGCTCACCCCTTGATACCGCCACCGGGGAGCTGTTTTTT CASSPLDTATGELFF
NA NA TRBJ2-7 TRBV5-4 TGTGCCAGCAGCTCATCCCCCACGGACAGTACTCCCTACGAGCAGTACTTC CASSSSPTDSTPYEQYF
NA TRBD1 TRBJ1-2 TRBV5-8 TGTGCCAGCAGCTGGGACAGGGCAGCCTATGGCTACACCTTC CASSWDRAAYGYTF
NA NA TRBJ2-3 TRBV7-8 TGTGCCAGCAGCTTCGGGGTCGGAGATACGCAGTATTTT CASSFGVGDTQYF
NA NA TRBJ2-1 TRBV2 TGTGCCAGTTCGAGGGGCCTTTACAATGAGCAGTTCTTC CASSRGLYNEQFF